This T cell receptor beta chain was obtained from a study of shared clonotypes between healthy human individuals. Study information: Those who served as donors were a couple of women and a few men between the ages of 18 and 49.

Germline V lookup: CDR1 SGHRS, CDR2 YFSETQ. Trimming removed 2 bases from V and 1 base from J; junction bases left unmatched: 3. CDR3 length equals 15 residues. All of the donors resided in Nashville, Tennessee, and each was a Caucasian adult. Each replicate PCR on the sorted subsets used 150 to 200 ng DNA (around 30,000 T cell genomes). Per the study methods: With immunoSEQ giving junction-only sequences and no quality scores, filtering differed. Data came from immunoSEQ multiplex PCR; TCRdb stores just in-frame clones and leaves some out. D and trimming were read from the DNA, whereas the V and J calls and clone size are those reported in that table. The sample lists some 320,000 clones, around 90% occurring once.

The chain is built from TRBV5-1 and TRBJ2-7; 10 bases match TRBD2. The TCR sequence derives from a man aged 18 to 30 in good health. Sample: memory CD8+ T cells sorted from blood. Subset reported: CD45RO+ cells pooled with CCR7-negative TemRA cells. CDR3 nucleotides: TGCGCCAGCAGCTTCGGGACTAGCGTTTCCTACGAGCAGTACTTC. Translated, it gives CASSFGTSVSYEQYF.